These 15 T cell receptor beta chains were all obtained from the same sample, sequenced in a study of blood T cell repertoires in COVID-19. Profiled with immunoSEQ multiplex PCR; TCRdb holds only in-frame clones, not every one. Among some 260,000 clones, around 90% were seen once, and the ten largest hold around 3.3%. The material sequenced was peripheral blood. The receptors were gathered from a man aged 18 to 29 with active or convalescent COVID-19.

Of note for this clone: The same CDR3 can be traced to other DNA sequences in this sample. The rearrangement joins TRBV4-3 to TRBJ1-1; 9 positions match TRBD1. Germline CDR1 is LGHNA and CDR2 is YSLEER. J gave up 2 bases and V 3 bases, and 4 bases lay outside the gene matches. This CDR3 has 15 amino acids. This CDR3 is CASSQVTGGNTEAFF. The CDR3 bases are TGCGCCAGCAGCCAGGTTACAGGGGGCAACACTGAAGCTTTCTTT.

J is TRBJ1-5 and V is TRBV5-6, with D unclear. The V end lost 2 bases, the J end lost 0 bases, and 12 bases lay between the germline ends. Germline loops: CDR1 SGHDT, CDR2 YYEEEE. The CDR3 sequence is 16 residues long. The CDR3 DNA reads as TGTGCCAGCAGCTTAGCCCTCGGGTCTAGCAATCAGCCCCAGCATTTT. Translating gives CASSLALGSSNQPQHF.

V usage is TRBV18 and J usage is TRBJ1-1; no clear D gene. CDR1 KGHSH and CDR2 LQKENI come from the germline V gene. Trimming took off 2 bases at V and 4 bases at J, with 17 bases between the two ends. This CDR3 is built from 16 residues. CDR3 in amino acids: CASSPESSRLSTEAFF. DNA for the CDR3: TGTGCCAGCTCACCAGAATCTAGCAGGCTAAGCACTGAAGCTTTCTTT.

V is TRBV18 and J is TRBJ2-6; possible D gene TRBD1, 6 bases. The CDR3 sequence is 16 residues long. V lost 0 bases and J 4 bases, leaving 10 bases between the germline ends. Germline V gene data show CDR1 as KGHSH and CDR2 as LQKENI. CDR3 sequence: CASSPPKGDGANVLTF. The DNA of the CDR3 is TGTGCCAGCTCACCACCGAAGGGGGACGGGGCCAACGTCCTGACTTTC.

The V call is TRBV5-4, the J call TRBJ2-7; D might be TRBD2 (5 bases). CDR3 length equals 13 residues. V was pared by 0 bases and J by 2 bases, with 6 bases between. CDR1 and CDR2 from the germline V gene are SGHNT and YYREEE (reference sequence). The CDR3 loop is CASSLGGTYEQYF. The CDR3 DNA is TGTGCCAGCAGCTTGGGAGGGACCTACGAGCAGTACTTC.

The V call is TRBV7-2, the J call TRBJ1-5, with 7 bases identical to TRBD1. With V trimmed by 3 bases and J by 7 bases, 3 bases remained unmatched. The CDR3 length is 13 residues. Germline V CDR1 and CDR2: SGHTA, FQGNSA. The CDR3 sequence is CASSFDRVQPQHF. CDR3 in DNA: TGTGCCAGCAGCTTTGACAGGGTCCAGCCCCAGCATTTT.

V gene TRBV5-6 combines with J gene TRBJ1-5; no definite D call. Trimming cost V 3 bases and J 5 bases, with 15 bases left between them. Germline V gene sequence: CDR1 SGHDT, CDR2 YYEEEE. This CDR3 is built from 15 residues. The CDR3 DNA sequence: TGTGCCAGCAGCTCCAGGCTCTCCACCCATCAGCCCCAGCATTTT. It specifies CASSSRLSTHQPQHF.

In this sample, this clone turned up a few times. This chain uses TRBV6-6 with TRBJ2-2, with D unclear. The CDR3 contains 16 residues. Trimming left V 8 bases short and J 4 bases short, with 20 bases between. The germline CDR1 and CDR2 sequences are MNHNY and SVGAGI (reference sequence). The CDR3 protein is CASRFARSPGTGELFF. CDR3 in DNA: TGTGCCAGCCGGTTCGCTCGTTCCCCGGGCACCGGGGAGCTGTTTTTT.

This sequence joins TRBV28 and TRBJ1-3, with D possibly TRBD1 on 5 matching bases. The germline V gene has CDR1 MDHEN and CDR2 SYDVKM. The CDR3 runs 15 residues. V lost 2 bases and J 2 bases, leaving 10 bases between the germline ends. The CDR3 loop is CASSLGGSPGNTIYF. CDR3 nucleotides: TGTGCCAGCAGTTTAGGGGGGTCCCCTGGAAACACCATATATTTT.

The rearrangement links TRBV5-4 to TRBJ1-1, with D perhaps TRBD1 (5 bases). Germline V CDR1 and CDR2: SGHNT, YYREEE (reference sequence). V was clipped by 2 bases and J by 1 base, with 12 bases between them. The CDR3 is 15 residues long. CDR3 sequence reads: CASSFGRQGNTEAFF. CDR3 sequence (DNA): TGTGCCAGCAGCTTCGGTCGGCAGGGGAACACTGAAGCTTTCTTT.

The chain carries TRBV5-1 and TRBJ1-1; 12 bases match TRBD1. V lost 5 bases and J lost 6; bases outside the gene matches: 5. Germline V gives CDR1 SGHRS, CDR2 YFSETQ. The CDR3 is 14 residues long. The CDR3 sequence: CASRAGTGGPEAFF. CDR3 bases: TGCGCCAGCAGGGCCGGGACAGGGGGCCCTGAAGCTTTCTTT.

The chain uses TRBV4-3 and TRBJ1-2; TRBD1 is a possible D gene (6 bases). The CDR3 is 14 residues long. V lost 3 bases to trimming and J lost 2 bases, with 10 bases between them. The V gene's germline CDR1 is LGHNA and CDR2 YSLEER. CDR3 residues: CASSQGGPNYGYTF. For the CDR3, the DNA is TGCGCCAGCAGCCAGGGGGGGCCCAACTATGGCTACACCTTC.

This sequence joins TRBV4-2 and TRBJ1-2; D may be TRBD1 (5 bases). Germline CDR1 reads LGHNA; CDR2 reads YNFKEQ. This CDR3 has 18 amino acids. The V gene lost 0 bases and the J gene lost 4 bases, with 21 bases spanning the gap. The CDR3 sequence: CASSQDSGTPDWAYGYTF. DNA of the CDR3: TGTGCCAGCAGCCAAGATTCGGGGACTCCGGATTGGGCCTATGGCTACACCTTC.

This sequence joins TRBV28 and TRBJ2-7; the match to TRBD2 covers 8 bases. This CDR3 contains 17 residues. Germline loops: CDR1 MDHEN, CDR2 SYDVKM. V lost 2 bases to trimming and J lost 2 bases; unmatched junction nucleotides: 11. CDR3: CASSLMREDVSPYEQYF. The CDR3 region has the DNA TGTGCCAGCAGTTTAATGCGGGAGGATGTGTCGCCCTACGAGCAGTACTTC.

The V gene is TRBV18, the J gene TRBJ1-2, with D uncertain. Looked up from germline, CDR1 is KGHSH and CDR2 is LQKENI. The CDR3 extends over 12 amino acids. Between the trimmed V and J ends, which lost 2 bases and 4 bases, there was a span of 5 bases. The CDR3 sequence: CASSPTSYGYTF. The CDR3, as DNA: TGTGCCAGCTCACCAACCAGCTATGGCTACACCTTC.